The clone carrying this T cell receptor beta chain was counted at least ten times. The data stem from a study of human T cells and chemical hapten exposure. Time point given: patch test 1, 2 weeks after DPC sensitization. As to treatment: therapeutic diphenylcyclopropenone sensitization with weekly scalp DPC. One entry per CDR3 protein, called by TCRdb with MiXCR from the RACE reads. The sample consists of 50,000 or so distinct CDR3 sequences, 9.3% of them appearing once. The material sequenced was whole blood, taken in connection with sensitization to the hapten diphenylcyclopropenone (DPC). This clonotype originated in a woman in her 50s with alopecia areata. Some clones in this sample may be carry-over from other donors' samples.

The CDR3, as DNA: TGTGCCAGCAGCCCCCAGGCGGGGCGGGAGAGGAATGAGCAGTTCTTC. As protein: CASSPQAGRERNEQFF. This chain uses TRBV7-2 with TRBJ2-1, with 7 bases fitting TRBD2. The CDR3 is 16 amino acids. The V and J ends lost 5 bases and 7 bases, in that order; junction bases with no gene match: 14. Germline V CDR1 and CDR2: SGHTA, FQGNSA.